The 12 T cell receptor beta chains listed next were all sequenced from one sample in a study of PD-1 blockade in classical Hodgkin lymphoma. Produced via immunoSEQ multiplex PCR; TCRdb's table is partial and in-frame only. The sample yields over 10,000 clones, about 87% seen once. Every patient had relapsed following autologous stem cell transplantation, and cohorts differed in brentuximab vedotin exposure. The material was peripheral blood mononuclear cells (PBMCs), obtained at baseline. Receptors were obtained from a human donor with classical Hodgkin lymphoma.

The CDR3 here is CASSLGQKNTEAFF. In DNA form, the CDR3 reads TGTGCCAGCAGCTTGGGGCAGAAGAACACTGAAGCTTTCTTT. The J gene is TRBJ1-1, the V gene TRBV5-4, with unresolved D. The CDR3 is made up of 14 amino acids. V was shortened by 0 bases and J by 1 base, with 7 bases between the two germline ends. Germline CDR1 and CDR2: SGHNT and YYREEE (reference sequence).

This chain connects TRBV13 to TRBJ2-1; D possibly corresponds to TRBD2 (8 bases). Trimming removed 6 bases from V and 7 bases from J, with 22 bases in between. CDR3 length: 16 residues. Germline values: CDR1 PRHDT, CDR2 FYEKMQ (reference sequence). CDR3 sequence: CASRQDRASGLNEQFF. The CDR3, as DNA: TGTGCCAGCAGGCAAGACAGGGCTAGCGGGTTGAATGAGCAGTTCTTC.

The chain links TRBV9 to TRBJ2-5, with D maybe TRBD1 (7 bases). The CDR3 consists of 16 residues. CDR1 is SGDLS, CDR2 YYNGEE, per germline. V shed 1 base and J shed 5 bases, with 18 bases lying between them. In nucleotides, the CDR3 is TGTGCCAGCAGCGTAACAGACAGGGTAGCGGTGGAGACCCAGTACTTC. It codes for CASSVTDRVAVETQYF.

The chain is built from TRBV30 and TRBJ2-1, with D perhaps TRBD1 or TRBD2 (6 bases each). CDR3 size: 11 residues. V shed 5 bases and J shed 9 bases, with 11 bases lying between them. Germline loops: CDR1 GTSNPN, CDR2 SVGIG (reference sequence). The DNA for the CDR3 is TGTGCCTGGGGGGGGCCAATTGAGCAGTTCTTC. It specifies CAWGGPIEQFF.

The chain uses TRBV19 and TRBJ1-5, with D unclear. V was shortened by 1 base and J by 0 bases, with 13 bases between the two germline ends. The CDR3 runs to 17 residues. CDR1 is LNHDA, CDR2 SQIVND, per germline (reference sequence). CDR3 amino acids: CASSIVPSQHSNQPQHF. The DNA for the CDR3 is TGTGCCAGTAGTATAGTTCCCAGTCAACATAGCAATCAGCCCCAGCATTTT.

In this sample, this clone turned up once. J is TRBJ1-6 and V is TRBV5-8; D is uncertain. There are 12 residues in the CDR3. CDR1 is SGHTS and CDR2 is YDEGEE in the germline V gene. V dropped 0 bases and J dropped 6 bases, with 1 base sitting between them. The CDR3 DNA reads as TGTGCCAGCAGCTTGGTTAATTCACCCCTCCACTTT. Translating it yields CASSLVNSPLHF. The full variable domain, rest sourced from reference TRBV5-8 and TRBJ1-6, is EAGVTQSPTHLIKTRGQQATLRCSPISGHTSVYWYQQALGLGLQFLLWYDEGEERNRGNFPPRFSGRQFPNYSSELNVNALELEDSALYLCASSLVNSPLHFGNGTRLTVT.

V usage is TRBV19 and J usage is TRBJ1-5; a weak D match, TRBD1 (5 bases). The V gene lost 3 bases and the J gene lost 0 bases, with 9 bases spanning the gap. CDR1 and CDR2 from the germline V gene are LNHDA and SQIVND (reference sequence). The CDR3 length is 15 residues. CDR3 bases: TGTGCCAGTAGTATTGGGGGGGGTAGCAATCAGCCCCAGCATTTT. This sequence encodes CASSIGGGSNQPQHF.

The J gene is TRBJ2-5, the V gene TRBV19, with TRBD1 matching over 8 bases. This CDR3 comprises 16 residues. The V and J ends lost 4 bases and 4 bases, in that order; junction bases with no gene match: 11. Germline V CDR1 and CDR2: LNHDA, SQIVND (reference sequence). The CDR3 DNA reads as TGTGCCAGTAGTACCCCCCCCCGGACAGGGACAGAGACCCAGTACTTC. Translating gives CASSTPPRTGTETQYF.

The J gene is TRBJ1-3, the V gene TRBV5-1; 8 bases are shared with TRBD1. The length of the CDR3 is 16 residues. CDR1 and CDR2 (germline): SGHRS, YFSETQ. With V trimmed by 0 bases and J by 0 bases, 2 bases remained unmatched. The CDR3 DNA reads TGCGCCAGCAGCTTGGCGGGGACAGGCTCTGGAAACACCATATATTTT. Its protein product is CASSLAGTGSGNTIYF.

CDR3 protein: CASSPGRSYEQYF. The CDR3 bases are TGTGCCAGCAGCCCCGGACGGAGCTACGAGCAGTACTTC. This chain uses TRBV7-9 with TRBJ2-7; no clear D gene. V lost 5 bases and J lost 3, with 11 bases in between. The CDR3 spans 13 residues. Germline V gene data show CDR1 as SEHNR and CDR2 as FQNEAQ (reference sequence).

This sequence joins TRBV27 and TRBJ1-4, with 7 bases matching TRBD1. V shed 2 bases, J shed 8 bases, and the junction held 8 bases outside the gene matches. The length of the CDR3 is 15 residues. CDR1 is MNHEY and CDR2 is SMNVEV in the germline V gene (reference sequence). CDR3 DNA sequence: TGTGCCAGCAGTTTAGTCCCTGACAGGGTGGAAAAACTGTTTTTT. Amino acid sequence: CASSLVPDRVEKLFF.

The chain joins TRBV19 to TRBJ1-1; weak D call: TRBD1 (5 bases). Trimming cost V 6 bases and J 3 bases, with 17 bases left between them. In germline, CDR1 is LNHDA, CDR2 SQIVND (reference sequence). This CDR3 contains 15 residues. The CDR3 DNA sequence: TGTGCCAGTAGAATCCGCCGTGTGGGGGACACTGAAGCTTTCTTT. The encoded protein is CASRIRRVGDTEAFF. Full variable domain (outside the CDR3, taken from reference TRBV19 and TRBJ1-1): DGGITQSPKYLFRKEGQNVTLSCEQNLNHDAMYWYRQDPGQGLRLIYYSQIVNDFQKGDIAEGYSVSREKKESFPLTVTSAQKNPTAFYLCASRIRRVGDTEAFFGQGTRLTVV.